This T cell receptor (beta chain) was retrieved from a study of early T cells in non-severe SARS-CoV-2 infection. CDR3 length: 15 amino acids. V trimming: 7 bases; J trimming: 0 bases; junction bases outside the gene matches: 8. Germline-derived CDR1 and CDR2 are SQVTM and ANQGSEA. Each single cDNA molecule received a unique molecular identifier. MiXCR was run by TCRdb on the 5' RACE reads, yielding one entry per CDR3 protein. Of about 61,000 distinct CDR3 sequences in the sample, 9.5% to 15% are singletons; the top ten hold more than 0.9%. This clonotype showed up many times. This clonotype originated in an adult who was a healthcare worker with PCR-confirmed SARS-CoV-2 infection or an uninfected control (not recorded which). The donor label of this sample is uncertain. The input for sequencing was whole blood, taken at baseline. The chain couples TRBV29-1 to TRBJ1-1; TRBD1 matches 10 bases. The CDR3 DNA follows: TGCAGCGCCATGGGACAGGGGCCTATGAACACTGAAGCTTTCTTT. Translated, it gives CSAMGQGPMNTEAFF.